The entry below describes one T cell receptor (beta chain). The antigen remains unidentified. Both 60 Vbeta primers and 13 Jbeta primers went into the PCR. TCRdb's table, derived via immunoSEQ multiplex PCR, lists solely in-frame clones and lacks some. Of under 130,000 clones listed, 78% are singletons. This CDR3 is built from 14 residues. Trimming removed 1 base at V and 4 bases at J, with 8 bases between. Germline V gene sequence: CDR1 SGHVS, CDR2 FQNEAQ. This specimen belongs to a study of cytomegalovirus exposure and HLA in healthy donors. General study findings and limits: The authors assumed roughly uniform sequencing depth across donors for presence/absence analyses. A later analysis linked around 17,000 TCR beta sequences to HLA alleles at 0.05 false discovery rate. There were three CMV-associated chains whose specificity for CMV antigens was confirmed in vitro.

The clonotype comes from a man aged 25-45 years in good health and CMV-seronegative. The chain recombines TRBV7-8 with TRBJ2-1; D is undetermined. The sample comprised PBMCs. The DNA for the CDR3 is TGTGCCAGCAGCTTAGAGTTCCGGTACAATGAGCAGTTCTTC. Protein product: CASSLEFRYNEQFF.